The sequence of this T cell receptor (beta chain) was determined in a study of blood T cells in healthy people across ages. Isolation per sample recovered at least 6 million PBMCs. Combining a sample-barcoded 5' primer with a J-beta primer mix, a second PCR ran for about 6 to 12 cycles. MiXCR, run by TCRdb on the 5' RACE reads, gives a single entry per CDR3 protein. The sample consists of approximately 800,000 distinct CDR3 sequences, around 25% of them appearing once. Only a few counts were recorded for this clonotype. These data were also filed under a second study, of T cells of mothers and their children.

This clonotype originated in a boy younger than 18 in good health. The sample comprised blood.

The CDR3 is CSARGREFDNEQFF. The CDR3 DNA reads TGCAGTGCTAGGGGCAGGGAGTTTGACAATGAGCAGTTCTTC. V gene TRBV20-1 combines with J gene TRBJ2-1; D is perhaps TRBD1 or TRBD2 (5 bases each). Germline assignment: CDR1 DFQATT and CDR2 SNEGSKA (reference sequence). The V gene lost 3 bases and the J gene lost 5 bases, with 14 bases spanning the gap. There are 14 residues in the CDR3.